A single sample is the source of the 10 T cell receptor beta chains below, sequenced in a study of T cell responses to AZD1222 COVID-19 vaccine. Assay used: immunoSEQ multiplex PCR; TCRdb lists only in-frame clones, some missing. In the table there are over 130,000 clones, roughly 92% of which are singletons. Sequenced material: peripheral blood, taken on day 0 of AZD1222 vaccination. These receptors came from an adult in good health.

The chain joins TRBV9 to TRBJ1-2; no clear D gene. Trimming removed 0 bases at V and 4 bases at J, with 16 bases between. Germline loops: CDR1 SGDLS, CDR2 YYNGEE. The CDR3 runs 16 residues. CDR3 sequence: CASSVVSLTGSYGYTF. The CDR3 nucleotides are TGTGCCAGCAGCGTAGTCTCTCTCACCGGTTCCTATGGCTACACCTTC. The complete variable domain, with remaining parts taken from reference TRBV9 and TRBJ1-2, reads DSGVTQTPKHLITATGQRVTLRCSPRSGDLSVYWYQQSLDQGLQFLIQYYNGEERAKGNILERFSAQQFPDLHSELNLSSLELGDSALYFCASSVVSLTGSYGYTFGSGTRLTVV.

V usage is TRBV10-2 and J usage is TRBJ2-3, with no clear D. V was trimmed by 4 bases and J by 3 bases, leaving 14 bases between them. The CDR3 contains 15 residues. Per germline, CDR1 WSHSY and CDR2 SAAADI. In DNA, the CDR3 is TGCGCCAGCAGTGGGGTCGGCAGAGAAACAGATACGCAGTATTTT. This codes for CASSGVGRETDTQYF.

The V and J genes are TRBV29-1 and TRBJ2-7; D is undetermined. V gave up 7 bases and J gave up 0 bases, with 22 bases separating them. Germline CDR1 reads SQVTM; CDR2 reads ANQGSEA. The CDR3 loop spans 16 amino acids. The CDR3 DNA reads TGCAGCGCACACGGCCACAAGAGGTTGCACTCCTACGAGCAGTACTTC. This sequence encodes CSAHGHKRLHSYEQYF.

The chain combines TRBV7-8 with TRBJ1-1; D not certain. The V end lost 2 bases, the J end lost 0 bases, and 10 bases lay between the germline ends. The CDR3 runs to 15 residues. The germline V gene has CDR1 SGHVS and CDR2 FQNEAQ. CDR3 nucleotides: TGTGCCAGCAGCTTACAGGCGCCCATGAACACTGAAGCTTTCTTT. Translated, it gives CASSLQAPMNTEAFF.

The gene calls are TRBV3-1 (or the pseudogene TRBV3-2) and TRBJ2-1, with 8 bases identical to TRBD2. The CDR3 covers 15 residues. Trimming took 6 bases from V and 12 from J; bases not matched to a gene: 16. Per the germline V gene, CDR1 is LGHDT and CDR2 is YNNKEL (reference sequence). This chain's CDR3 is CASSSTSTGGPWQFF. The CDR3 DNA reads as TGTGCCAGCAGTTCTACCTCTACGGGGGGGCCGTGGCAGTTCTTC.

The chain has TRBV3-1 (or the pseudogene TRBV3-2) and TRBJ2-7; TRBD1 agrees at 8 bases. The CDR3 runs to 14 residues. J gave up 3 bases and V 7 bases, and 8 bases lay outside the gene matches. Germline V gene data show CDR1 as LGHDT and CDR2 as YNNKEL (reference sequence). The CDR3 coding sequence is TGTGCCAGCAATCCCGGGACAGGACACTACGAGCAGTACTTC. This encodes CASNPGTGHYEQYF.

The J gene is TRBJ1-6, the V gene TRBV24-1; D uncertain. V lost 5 bases and J lost 5, with 6 bases in between. CDR1 is KGHDR, CDR2 SFDVKD, per germline. CDR3 length: 13 amino acids. CDR3 loop: CATSAGHNSPLHF. CDR3 DNA: TGTGCCACCAGTGCAGGTCATAATTCACCCCTCCACTTT.

This chain joins TRBV11-1 and TRBJ1-3; 7 bases are shared with TRBD1. With V trimmed by 5 bases and J by 1 base, 5 bases remained unmatched. Germline CDR1 reads SGHAT; CDR2 reads FQDESV (reference sequence). The CDR3 runs 15 residues. CDR3 region: CASSRGGASGNTIYF. The CDR3 coding sequence is TGTGCCAGCAGCCGAGGGGGCGCATCTGGAAACACCATATATTTT.

This clone was detected a few times. This specimen includes other DNA sequences encoding the same CDR3. The V and J genes are TRBV7-9 and TRBJ1-1; the D gene is possibly TRBD1 (5 bases). This CDR3 has 14 amino acids. Trimming left V 1 base short and J 1 base short, with 7 bases between. Per germline, CDR1 SEHNR and CDR2 FQNEAQ (reference sequence). The CDR3 bases are TGTGCCAGCAGCTTAGGGACACCGAACACTGAAGCTTTCTTT. It codes for CASSLGTPNTEAFF.

The V call is TRBV28, the J call TRBJ2-7; TRBD2 matches 8 bases. V dropped 6 bases and J dropped 3; count of bases not matched to a gene: 10. The CDR3 spans 15 residues. CDR1 is MDHEN and CDR2 is SYDVKM in the germline V gene. The CDR3 coding sequence is TGTGCCAGCAGCTCCTCGGGAGGGGACGACTACGAGCAGTACTTC. Translating gives CASSSSGGDDYEQYF.